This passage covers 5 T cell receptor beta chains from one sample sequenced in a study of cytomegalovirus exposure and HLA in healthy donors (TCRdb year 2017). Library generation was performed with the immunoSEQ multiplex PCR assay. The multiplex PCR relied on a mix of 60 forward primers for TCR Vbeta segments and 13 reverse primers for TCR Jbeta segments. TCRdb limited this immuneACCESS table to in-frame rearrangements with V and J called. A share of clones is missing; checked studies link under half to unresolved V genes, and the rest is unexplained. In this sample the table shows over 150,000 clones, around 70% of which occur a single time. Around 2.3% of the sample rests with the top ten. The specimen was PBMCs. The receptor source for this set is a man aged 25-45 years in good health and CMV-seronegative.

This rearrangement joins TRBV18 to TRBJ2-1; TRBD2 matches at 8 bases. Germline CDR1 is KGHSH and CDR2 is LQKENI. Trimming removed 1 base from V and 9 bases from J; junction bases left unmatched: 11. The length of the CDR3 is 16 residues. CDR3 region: CASSPRTGGRQREQFF. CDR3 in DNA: TGTGCCAGCTCACCACGTACGGGGGGGCGTCAGCGTGAGCAGTTCTTC.

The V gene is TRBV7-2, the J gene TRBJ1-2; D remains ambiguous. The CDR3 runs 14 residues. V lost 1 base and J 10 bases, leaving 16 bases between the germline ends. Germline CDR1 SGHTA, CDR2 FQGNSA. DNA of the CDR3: TGTGCCAGCAGCTTAGTAGTAACCACCGGGGACTACACCTTC. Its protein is CASSLVVTTGDYTF.

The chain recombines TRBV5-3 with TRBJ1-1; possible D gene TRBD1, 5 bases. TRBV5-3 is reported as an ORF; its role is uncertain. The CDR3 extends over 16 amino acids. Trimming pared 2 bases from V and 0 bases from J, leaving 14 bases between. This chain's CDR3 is CARSFAGILMNTEAFF. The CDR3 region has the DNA TGTGCCAGAAGCTTCGCAGGGATTTTGATGAACACTGAAGCTTTCTTT.

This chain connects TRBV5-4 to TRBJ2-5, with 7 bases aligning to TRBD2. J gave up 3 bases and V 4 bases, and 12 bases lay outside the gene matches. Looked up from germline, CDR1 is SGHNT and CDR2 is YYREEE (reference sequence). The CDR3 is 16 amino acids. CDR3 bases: TGTGCCAGCAGCAACCATAGCGGGCCGAAGGAAGAGACCCAGTACTTC. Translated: CASSNHSGPKEETQYF. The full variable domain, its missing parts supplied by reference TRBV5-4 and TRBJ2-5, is ETGVTQSPTHLIKTRGQQVTLRCSSQSGHNTVSWYQQALGQGPQFIFQYYREEENGRGNFPPRFSGLQFPNYSSELNVNALELDDSALYLCASSNHSGPKEETQYFGPGTRLLVL.

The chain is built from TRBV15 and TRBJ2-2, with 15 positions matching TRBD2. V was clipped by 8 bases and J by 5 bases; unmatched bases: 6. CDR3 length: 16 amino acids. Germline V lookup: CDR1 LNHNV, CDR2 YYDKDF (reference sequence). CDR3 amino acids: CATLAGTSGGTGELFF. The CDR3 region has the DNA TGTGCCACCCTAGCCGGGACTAGCGGGGGGACCGGGGAGCTGTTTTTT.